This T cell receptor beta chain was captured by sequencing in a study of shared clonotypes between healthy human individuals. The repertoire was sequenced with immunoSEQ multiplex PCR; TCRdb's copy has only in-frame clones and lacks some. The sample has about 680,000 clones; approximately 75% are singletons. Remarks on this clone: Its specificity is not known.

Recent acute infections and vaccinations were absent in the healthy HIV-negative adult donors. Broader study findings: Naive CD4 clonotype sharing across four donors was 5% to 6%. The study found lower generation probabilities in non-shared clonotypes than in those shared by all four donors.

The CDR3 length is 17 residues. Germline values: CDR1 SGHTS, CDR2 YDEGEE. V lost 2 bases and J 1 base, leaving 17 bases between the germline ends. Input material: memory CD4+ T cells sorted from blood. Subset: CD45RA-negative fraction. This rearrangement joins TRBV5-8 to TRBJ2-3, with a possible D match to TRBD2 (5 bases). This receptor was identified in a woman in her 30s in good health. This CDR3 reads CASSLRLGAARTDTQYF. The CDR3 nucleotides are TGTGCCAGCAGCTTAAGGCTGGGAGCGGCACGCACAGATACGCAGTATTTT.